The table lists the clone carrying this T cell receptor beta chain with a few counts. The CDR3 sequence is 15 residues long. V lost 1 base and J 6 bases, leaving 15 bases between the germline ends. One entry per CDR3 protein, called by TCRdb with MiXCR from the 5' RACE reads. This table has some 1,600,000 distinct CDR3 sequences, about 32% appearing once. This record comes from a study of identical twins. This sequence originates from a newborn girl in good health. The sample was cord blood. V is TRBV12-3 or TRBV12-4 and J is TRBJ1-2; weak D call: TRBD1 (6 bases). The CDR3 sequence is CASSLGGAGANGYTF. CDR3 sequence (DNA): TGTGCCAGCAGTTTAGGGGGAGCGGGGGCTAATGGCTACACCTTC.